A single sample gave rise to the 20 T cell receptor beta chains below, sequenced in a study of graft-versus-host responses after intestinal transplantation. For these receptors, no antigen is known. Data came from immunoSEQ multiplex PCR; TCRdb stores just in-frame clones and leaves some out. This sample has around 76,000 clones, with approximately 94% found just once. The source material was unstimulated CD8+ T cells sorted from spleen or lymph node cells, sampled before intestinal transplant. The receptors were gathered from a human donor who received an intestinal transplant.

This clone is a singleton in its sample. The chain joins TRBV6-5 to TRBJ2-7, with D perhaps matching TRBD2 (6 bases). Germline CDR1 and CDR2: MNHEY and SVGAGI. The length of the CDR3 is 14 residues. Trimming cost V 4 bases and J 7 bases, with 17 bases left between them. The CDR3 protein is CASSSTGLSEEQYF. Written as DNA, the CDR3 is TGTGCCAGCAGTTCGACTGGACTATCGGAGGAGCAGTACTTC.

This clone came up once. V gene TRBV18 combines with J gene TRBJ1-5, with D possibly being TRBD1 (6 bases). Trimming stripped 3 bases from V and 2 bases from J, with 14 bases between. Germline lookup yields CDR1 KGHSH and CDR2 LQKENI. The CDR3 has 16 residues. CDR3 coding DNA: TGTGCCAGCTCACCCCAGGGGAGAGGGGGCAATCAGCCCCAGCATTTT. It is translated as CASSPQGRGGNQPQHF.

The chain carries TRBV7-8 and TRBJ1-5, with D possibly matching TRBD1 (6 bases). The germline CDR1 and CDR2 sequences are SGHVS and FQNEAQ. The germline V and J ends were trimmed by 2 bases and 3 bases, with 17 bases remaining between them. The CDR3 length is 17 residues. This chain's CDR3 is CASSLKAQGPINQPQHF. CDR3 DNA: TGTGCCAGCAGCTTAAAAGCACAGGGCCCAATCAATCAGCCCCAGCATTTT.

The chain uses TRBV25-1 and TRBJ2-5, with D maybe TRBD1 (5 bases). This CDR3 is built from 14 residues. The V and J ends lost 8 bases and 1 base respectively, with 14 bases between them. The V gene's germline CDR1 is MGHDK and CDR2 SYGVNS. Here the CDR3 DNA reads TGTGCCAGCGCAGGGTGGGTGGCCCAAGAGACCCAGTACTTC. Translation gives CASAGWVAQETQYF.

For this clone: Mismatch with germline at one junction end may stem from a read error. V is TRBV25-1 and J is TRBJ2-2; D is unresolved. The CDR3 consists of 16 residues. Germline V gives CDR1 MGHDK, CDR2 SYGVNS. The CDR3 region has the DNA TGTGCTAGCAGTGAATCAGTAGGATCGAACACCGGGGAGCTGTTTTTT. Protein product: CASSESVGSNTGELFF.

The chain has TRBV9 and TRBJ2-1; no definite D call. Trimming took 0 bases from V and 7 from J, leaving 8 bases between them. The CDR3 is 13 residues long. Germline CDR1 SGDLS, CDR2 YYNGEE. The chain's CDR3 is CASSVDSLNEQFF. The CDR3 DNA reads as TGTGCCAGCAGCGTAGATTCTCTTAATGAGCAGTTCTTC.

This chain links TRBV29-1 with TRBJ2-1; D is possibly TRBD1 or TRBD2 (5 bases each). Trimming took 6 bases from V and 6 from J, leaving 18 bases between them. Germline assignment: CDR1 SQVTM and CDR2 ANQGSEA. This CDR3 is built from 14 residues. The CDR3 loop reads CSVGPGLPVNEQFF. CDR3 sequence (DNA): TGCAGCGTGGGACCAGGACTGCCCGTCAATGAGCAGTTCTTC.

The J gene is TRBJ2-7, the V gene TRBV27; 7 positions agree with TRBD2. Germline CDR1 and CDR2: MNHEY and SMNVEV (reference sequence). There are 13 residues in the CDR3. The V and J ends lost 3 bases and 5 bases, in that order; junction bases with no gene match: 4. CDR3 sequence reads: CASSLGGTHEQYF. The CDR3 coding sequence is TGTGCCAGCAGTTTGGGAGGGACTCACGAGCAGTACTTC.

This chain links TRBV30 with TRBJ1-3; TRBD1 matches at 7 bases. J was trimmed by 3 bases and V by 2 bases; bases with no gene match: 1. This CDR3 spans 13 amino acids. From germline, CDR1 is GTSNPN and CDR2 SVGIG (reference sequence). The CDR3 region has the DNA TGTGCCTGGAGTCGGGACAGTGGAAACACCATATATTTT. It specifies CAWSRDSGNTIYF.

A single count supports this clone. The chain recombines TRBV27 with TRBJ2-1; D ambiguous. V lost 2 bases and J 0 bases, leaving 17 bases between the germline ends. The CDR3 contains 18 residues. Germline CDR1 MNHEY, CDR2 SMNVEV (reference sequence). The CDR3 bases are TGTGCCAGCAGTTTAGGTCTTTGGGCGAAGGACTCCTACAATGAGCAGTTCTTC. Translated, it gives CASSLGLWAKDSYNEQFF.

The J gene is TRBJ2-7, the V gene TRBV5-1; D is unclear. Germline assignment: CDR1 SGHRS and CDR2 YFSETQ. This CDR3 contains 16 residues. V lost 3 bases and J lost 1, with 17 bases in between. For the CDR3, the DNA is TGCGCCAGCAGCTGGTCTGTGGCAGTTGAATCCTACGAGCAGTACTTC. Translated: CASSWSVAVESYEQYF.

This sequence joins TRBV4-1 and TRBJ2-7; D is unresolved. Germline CDR1 and CDR2: MGHRA and YSYEKL. Trimming shortened V by 0 bases and J by 1 base, and 7 bases separated the two germline ends. This CDR3 spans 14 amino acids. The CDR3 DNA is TGCGCCAGCAGCCAAGAGGAAGTTTCCTACGAGCAGTACTTC. Protein product: CASSQEEVSYEQYF.

The chain has TRBV7-7 and TRBJ2-5, with TRBD2 matching over 16 bases. CDR1 is SSHAT and CDR2 is FNYEAQ in the germline V gene (reference sequence). The CDR3 has 17 residues. V lost 3 bases and J lost 5; bases outside the gene matches: 6. The CDR3 DNA reads as TGTGCCAGCAGCTTGGGACTAGCGGGAGGGTATGTGGAGACCCAGTACTTC. Its translation is CASSLGLAGGYVETQYF.

The rearrangement uses TRBV19 and TRBJ1-5, with unresolved D. This CDR3 has 13 residues. Germline CDR1 and CDR2: LNHDA and SQIVND (reference sequence). V was clipped by 6 bases and J by 1 base, with 7 bases between them. The CDR3 DNA follows: TGTGCCAGTAGGTCGAAGAGCAATCAGCCCCAGCATTTT. Amino acids: CASRSKSNQPQHF.

J is TRBJ2-4 and V is TRBV5-1, with D perhaps matching TRBD2 (5 bases). Trimming cost V 2 bases and J 2 bases, with 8 bases left between them. The V gene's germline CDR1 is SGHRS and CDR2 YFSETQ. The CDR3 totals 14 residues. The DNA for the CDR3 is TGCGCCAGCAGCTTCGGGATTTCCAAAAACATTCAGTACTTC. It is translated as CASSFGISKNIQYF.

The chain has TRBV9 and TRBJ2-3, with D unresolved. Trimming cost V 0 bases and J 3 bases, with 5 bases left between them. Looked up from germline, CDR1 is SGDLS and CDR2 is YYNGEE. This CDR3 is built from 13 residues. Here the CDR3 reads CASSVVGTDTQYF. The CDR3 DNA reads as TGTGCCAGCAGCGTAGTGGGGACAGATACGCAGTATTTT.

This clone turned up a few times. Other nucleotide sequences from this sample produce the same CDR3. This chain uses TRBV5-6 with TRBJ2-7, with 7 bases fitting TRBD1. Losses at the gene ends were 4 bases for V and 2 bases for J; bases not matched to a gene: 3. This CDR3 has 13 residues. CDR1 SGHDT and CDR2 YYEEEE come from the germline V gene. CDR3: CASSPGTAYEQYF. CDR3 bases: TGTGCCAGCAGCCCTGGGACAGCCTACGAGCAGTACTTC. Full variable domain (outside the CDR3, taken from reference TRBV5-6 and TRBJ2-7): DAGVTQSPTHLIKTRGQQVTLRCSPKSGHDTVSWYQQALGQGPQFIFQYYEEEERQRGNFPDRFSGHQFPNYSSELNVNALLLGDSALYLCASSPGTAYEQYFGPGTRLTVT.

Concerning this clone itself: One junction end does not reproduce the germline sequence, and a read error may be involved. This chain uses TRBV9 with TRBJ1-1; perhaps TRBD1 as D (6 bases). Germline-derived CDR1 and CDR2 are SGDLS and YYNGEE. The CDR3 spans 14 residues. CDR3 sequence reads: CASSLRGANAEAFF. The CDR3 bases are TGTGCCAGCAGCCTAAGGGGGGCGAACGCTGAAGCTTTCTTT.

The rearrangement uses TRBV25-1 and TRBJ2-1; D is possibly TRBD2 (6 bases). Trimming removed 6 bases from V and 6 bases from J, with 15 bases in between. This CDR3 has 14 amino acids. The germline V gene encodes CDR1 MGHDK and CDR2 SYGVNS. CDR3 residues: CASSLLARPNEQFF. The CDR3 DNA sequence: TGTGCCAGCAGCTTACTAGCTAGACCCAATGAGCAGTTCTTC.

V usage is TRBV6-1 and J usage is TRBJ1-1; D possibly corresponds to TRBD1 (6 bases). Germline CDR1 reads MNHNS; CDR2 reads SASEGT. The CDR3 is made up of 13 amino acids. CDR3 protein: CAGGLDWNTEAFF. In nucleotides, the CDR3 is TGTGCGGGGGGCCTTGATTGGAACACTGAAGCTTTCTTT.